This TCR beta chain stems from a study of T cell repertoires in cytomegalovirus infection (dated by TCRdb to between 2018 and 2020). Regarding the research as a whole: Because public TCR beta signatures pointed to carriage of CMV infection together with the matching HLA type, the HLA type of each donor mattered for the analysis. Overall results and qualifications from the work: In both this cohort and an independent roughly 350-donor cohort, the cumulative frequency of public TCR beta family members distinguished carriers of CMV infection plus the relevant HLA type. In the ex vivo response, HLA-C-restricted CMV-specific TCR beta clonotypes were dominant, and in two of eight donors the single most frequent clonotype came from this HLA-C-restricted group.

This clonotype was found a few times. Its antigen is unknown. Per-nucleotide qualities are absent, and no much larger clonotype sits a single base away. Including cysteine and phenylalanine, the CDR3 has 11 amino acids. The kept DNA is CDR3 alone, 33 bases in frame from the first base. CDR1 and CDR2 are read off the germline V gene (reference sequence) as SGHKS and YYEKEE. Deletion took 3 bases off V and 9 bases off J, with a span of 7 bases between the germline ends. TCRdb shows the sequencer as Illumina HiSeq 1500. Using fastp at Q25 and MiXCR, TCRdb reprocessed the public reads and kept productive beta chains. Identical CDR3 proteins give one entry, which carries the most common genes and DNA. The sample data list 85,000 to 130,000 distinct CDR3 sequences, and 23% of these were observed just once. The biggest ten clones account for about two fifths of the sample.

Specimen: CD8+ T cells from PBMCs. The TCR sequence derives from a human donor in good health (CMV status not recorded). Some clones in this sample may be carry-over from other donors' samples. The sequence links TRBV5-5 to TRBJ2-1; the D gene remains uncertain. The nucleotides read TGTGCCAGCAGCTCATACGGTGAGCAGTTCTTC. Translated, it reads CASSSYGEQFF.